The 13 T cell receptor beta chains listed next were all sequenced from one sample in a study of blood T cells in healthy people across ages. For the second PCR, which ran for 7 to 11 cycles, a sample-barcoded 5' primer and a J-beta primer mix were used. TCRdb re-derived calls from the 5' RACE reads in MiXCR, one entry per CDR3 protein. The sample holds under 2,000,000 distinct CDR3 sequences, around half seen once. Sequenced input: blood. The receptor set was obtained from a woman in her 40s in good health.

In the case of this clonotype: The junction shows a germline mismatch at one end, possibly a read error. The V gene is TRBV7-2, the J gene TRBJ2-7; D is ambiguous. The CDR3 length is 13 residues. Per the germline V gene, CDR1 is SGHTA and CDR2 is FQGNSA. The DNA for the CDR3 is TGTGCCAGCAGCTTTCGTCCCCCGGAGACCCAGTACTTT. Translating gives CASSFRPPETQYF. The complete variable domain, with remaining parts taken from reference TRBV7-2 and TRBJ2-7, reads GAGVSQSPSNKVTEKGKDVELRCDPISGHTALYWYRQSLGQGLEFLIYFQGNSAPDKSGLPSDRFSAERTGGSVSTLTIQRTQQEDSAVYLCASSFRPPETQYFGPGTRLTVT.

This clonotype has more than one count but fewer than ten. The chain uses TRBV4-1 and TRBJ2-7; TRBD1 agrees at 7 bases. V gave up 3 bases and J gave up 0 bases; unmatched junction bases: 5. The CDR3 is 15 amino acids. The germline V gene has CDR1 MGHRA and CDR2 YSYEKL. The DNA of the CDR3 is TGCGCCAGCAGCCATGAGGGGGCCCCCTCCTACGAGCAGTACTTC. Its translation is CASSHEGAPSYEQYF.

Remarks on this clonotype: An end of the junction differs from the germline gene, which may be a read error. V usage is TRBV9 and J usage is TRBJ2-1; 8 nucleotides line up with TRBD2. This CDR3 is 14 amino acids long. Germline-derived CDR1 and CDR2 are SGDLS and YYNGEE. The CDR3 DNA sequence: TGTGCCAGCAACGTAGCGGGAACCTACAATGAGCAGTTCTTC. It specifies CASNVAGTYNEQFF.

There are a few counts of this clonotype. This chain joins TRBV20-1 and TRBJ2-5, with 7 bases that match TRBD2. The J segment lost 1 base and the V segment lost 2 bases, leaving 10 bases of the junction unmatched. The CDR3 sequence is 16 residues long. The germline gives CDR1 DFQATT, CDR2 SNEGSKA (reference sequence). In nucleotides, the CDR3 is TGCAGTGCTAGAAGGTCGTTTCTAGCGGCCCAAGAGACCCAGTACTTC. It encodes CSARRSFLAAQETQYF.

The rearrangement links TRBV24-1 to TRBJ2-1; D may be TRBD1 (6 bases). The V end was cut by 6 bases, the J end by 9 bases, with 14 bases between. CDR3 size: 13 residues. CDR1 and CDR2 (germline): KGHDR, SFDVKD. The CDR3 nucleotides are TGTGCCACCAGTCGACAGGTCAGTGGTGAGCAGTTCTTC. It yields the protein CATSRQVSGEQFF.

This clonotype was counted between two and nine times. This chain links TRBV20-1 with TRBJ2-7; 9 bases match TRBD1. Trimming removed 1 base from V and 6 bases from J; junction bases left unmatched: 7. CDR3 length equals 14 residues. In germline, CDR1 is DFQATT, CDR2 SNEGSKA (reference sequence). The CDR3 sequence: CSARGDRVAREQYF. CDR3 bases: TGCAGTGCTAGAGGGGACAGGGTGGCTCGCGAGCAGTACTTC.

This clonotype was observed a few times. The chain couples TRBV18 to TRBJ2-3; no definite D call. The CDR3 contains 13 residues. CDR1 KGHSH and CDR2 LQKENI come from the germline V gene. Trimming pared 3 bases from V and 5 bases from J, leaving 9 bases between. The CDR3 DNA sequence: TGTGCCAGCTCACCTAACCTGGGAGATACGCAGTATTTT. Its protein is CASSPNLGDTQYF.

This clonotype was observed a single time. The chain links TRBV28 to TRBJ2-3, with 9 nucleotides matching TRBD2. The germline gives CDR1 MDHEN, CDR2 SYDVKM. Trimming removed 1 base from V and 4 bases from J; junction bases left unmatched: 6. This CDR3 is built from 16 residues. Here the CDR3 reads CASSLLGGGDADTQYF. DNA of the CDR3: TGTGCCAGCAGTTTATTGGGCGGGGGGGACGCAGATACGCAGTATTTT.

This clonotype was seen a handful of times. The chain joins TRBV7-9 to TRBJ1-1; tentatively, D is TRBD1 (6 bases). The CDR3 is made up of 15 amino acids. The V gene lost 5 bases and the J gene lost 0 bases, with 13 bases spanning the gap. CDR1 is SEHNR, CDR2 FQNEAQ, per germline (reference sequence). CDR3 nucleotides: TGTGCCAGCAGCCTCACACAGGGCCTGAACACTGAAGCTTTCTTT. Translation gives CASSLTQGLNTEAFF. The whole variable domain, filled in from reference TRBV7-9 and TRBJ1-1, reads DTGVSQNPRHKITKRGQNVTFRCDPISEHNRLYWYRQTLGQGPEFLTYFQNEAQLEKSRLLSDRFSAERPKGSFSTLEIQRTEQGDSAMYLCASSLTQGLNTEAFFGQGTRLTVV.

As regards this clonotype: The junction does not match germline at one end; this may be a read error. CDR3 sequence (DNA): TGTGCCAGCAGCAGGACACTACAAGAGGCCCAGTACTTC. It specifies CASSRTLQEAQYF. V gene TRBV6-1 combines with J gene TRBJ2-5, with a weak D call TRBD1 (5 bases). The CDR3 extends over 13 amino acids. Germline loops: CDR1 MNHNS, CDR2 SASEGT.

V usage is TRBV5-1 and J usage is TRBJ1-4; 8 bases fit TRBD1. Germline loops: CDR1 SGHRS, CDR2 YFSETQ. J was trimmed by 7 bases and V by 4 bases; bases with no gene match: 9. This CDR3 is built from 15 residues. The CDR3 DNA follows: TGCGCCAGCAGCCAAAGAGGGGACAGGCTTGAAAAACTGTTTTTT. This encodes CASSQRGDRLEKLFF.

This rearrangement joins TRBV3-1 to TRBJ1-4; TRBD1 matches at 10 bases. There are 17 residues in the CDR3. V lost 3 bases, J lost 3 bases, and 7 bases stayed unmatched. Germline assignment: CDR1 LGHDT and CDR2 YNNKEL (reference sequence). CDR3 in DNA: TGTGCCAGCAGCCAGACAGGGGGCCGGATTGCTAATGAAAAACTGTTTTTT. Protein product: CASSQTGGRIANEKLFF.

The chain uses TRBV25-1 and TRBJ2-1; the match to TRBD1 covers 7 bases. The CDR3 is 13 amino acids. From germline, CDR1 is MGHDK and CDR2 SYGVNS. The V gene end was trimmed by 8 bases and the J gene end by 6 bases; junction bases not matched to a gene: 7. As DNA, the CDR3 is TGTGCCAGCGGAAAAACAGGGGTCAATGAGCAGTTCTTC. The encoded protein is CASGKTGVNEQFF.